Shown below are 21 T cell receptor beta chains from a single sample sequenced in a study of shared clonotypes between healthy human individuals. The data were produced by immunoSEQ multiplex PCR, yet TCRdb's version contains in-frame clones alone and is incomplete. This table holds roughly 2.4 million clones, approximately 95% found once. Sample: naive CD4+ T cells sorted from blood. Documented subset: CD45RA+ positively selected. The origin of the receptors is a man between 18 and 35 years old in good health.

As for this clone: Other nucleotide sequences from this sample produce the same CDR3. The chain carries TRBV7-2 and TRBJ2-7; D may be TRBD2 (5 bases). The germline CDR1 and CDR2 sequences are SGHTA and FQGNSA. The germline V and J ends were trimmed by 3 bases and 3 bases, with 9 bases remaining between them. This CDR3 is 13 amino acids long. CDR3 DNA: TGTGCCAGCAGCTTGGCGGGCGGCTACGAGCAGTACTTC. It is translated as CASSLAGGYEQYF.

This sequence joins TRBV4-1 and TRBJ1-2; 10 positions match TRBD1. The trim removed 0 bases at V and 5 bases at J, leaving 9 bases unmatched. This CDR3 has 17 residues. Germline V gene lookup returns CDR1 MGHRA and CDR2 YSYEKL. The CDR3 sequence: CASSQEAGQGERYGYTF. The CDR3 bases are TGCGCCAGCAGCCAAGAGGCCGGACAGGGGGAGAGGTATGGCTACACCTTC.

The V gene is TRBV11-2, the J gene TRBJ1-5; 9 bases match TRBD1. V gave up 5 bases and J gave up 5 bases; unmatched junction bases: 4. Looked up from germline, CDR1 is SGHAT and CDR2 is FQNNGV. This CDR3 region has 14 residues. The CDR3 DNA follows: TGTGCCAGCAGCCTGGACAGGGGCGATCAGCCCCAGCATTTT. The encoded protein is CASSLDRGDQPQHF.

The rearrangement links TRBV7-3 to TRBJ1-6; D might be TRBD1 (6 bases). The V and J ends lost 5 bases and 8 bases respectively, with 16 bases between them. The CDR3 loop spans 15 amino acids. Looked up from germline, CDR1 is SGHTA and CDR2 is FQGTGA. Here the CDR3 reads CASSETGMTDSPLHF. The CDR3, as DNA: TGTGCCAGCAGCGAAACAGGGATGACCGATTCACCCCTCCACTTT.

The table lists this clone with a few counts. In the same sample, other DNA sequences code for this CDR3. The V call is TRBV10-3, the J call TRBJ1-2; a possible D gene is TRBD1 (5 bases). Per germline, CDR1 ENHRY and CDR2 SYGVKD. Trimming removed 2 bases at V and 2 bases at J, with 6 bases between. The CDR3 has 13 amino acids. For the CDR3, the DNA is TGTGCCATCAGTGAGGACAGAAACTATGGCTACACCTTC. This gives the protein CAISEDRNYGYTF.

The V and J genes are TRBV15 and TRBJ2-2, with D unclear. CDR1 is LNHNV, CDR2 YYDKDF, per germline (reference sequence). The CDR3 has 15 amino acids. The V end lost 0 bases, the J end lost 1 base, and 6 bases lay between the germline ends. In DNA form, the CDR3 reads TGTGCCACCAGCAGAGATCGCGGGAACACCGGGGAGCTGTTTTTT. The encoded protein is CATSRDRGNTGELFF.

V gene TRBV5-1 combines with J gene TRBJ2-3, with 11 bases fitting TRBD1. The CDR3 length is 17 residues. V was pared by 5 bases and J by 4 bases, with 12 bases of the junction left unmatched. Germline V gives CDR1 SGHRS, CDR2 YFSETQ. CDR3 sequence (DNA): TGCGCCAGCAGGCTACTCCCGGGACAGGGGGGTCCAGATACGCAGTATTTT. Its protein product is CASRLLPGQGGPDTQYF.

CDR3 region: CASSLPDRNEKLFF. The CDR3 DNA is TGTGCCAGCAGCTTACCGGACCGGAATGAAAAACTGTTTTTT. This chain connects TRBV11-1 to TRBJ1-4; D is uncertain. V was shortened by 2 bases and J by 5 bases, with 9 bases between the two germline ends. This CDR3 comprises 14 residues. In germline, CDR1 is SGHAT, CDR2 FQDESV (reference sequence).

The chain combines TRBV5-1 with TRBJ2-1, with 8 positions matching TRBD1. The V gene end was trimmed by 1 base and the J gene end by 9 bases; junction bases not matched to a gene: 9. This CDR3 is built from 15 residues. Germline CDR1 SGHRS, CDR2 YFSETQ. CDR3 nucleotides: TGCGCCAGCAGCTTGTCAGGGGGCGGAGCGGGTGAGCAGTTCTTC. This encodes CASSLSGGGAGEQFF. The complete variable domain, with remaining parts taken from reference TRBV5-1 and TRBJ2-1, reads KAGVTQTPRYLIKTRGQQVTLSCSPISGHRSVSWYQQTPGQGLQFLFEYFSETQRNKGNFPGRFSGRQFSNSRSEMNVSTLELGDSALYLCASSLSGGGAGEQFFGPGTRLTVL.

The chain is built from TRBV6-5 and TRBJ2-7, with 10 positions matching TRBD1. CDR3 length equals 15 residues. Germline V CDR1 and CDR2: MNHEY, SVGAGI. The J segment lost 2 bases and the V segment lost 2 bases, leaving 3 bases of the junction unmatched. For the CDR3, the DNA is TGTGCCAGCAGTTACCTCGGGACAGGGGCCTACGAGCAGTACTTC. Protein product: CASSYLGTGAYEQYF.

The CDR3 DNA reads TGTGCCAGCAGCTTACGGCAGGGGGATGTCTACGAGCAGTACTTC. Protein product: CASSLRQGDVYEQYF. This chain connects TRBV7-2 to TRBJ2-7; 7 bases fit TRBD1. J lost 3 bases, V lost 2 bases, and 7 bases had no gene match. The CDR3 is 15 residues long. Germline values: CDR1 SGHTA, CDR2 FQGNSA.

The V gene is TRBV30, the J gene TRBJ1-5; D gene unclear. The CDR3 runs 11 residues. V lost 1 base to trimming and J lost 7 bases, with 5 bases between them. Germline V gene data show CDR1 as GTSNPN and CDR2 as SVGIG (reference sequence). The CDR3 reads CAWSAEQPQHF. Written as DNA, the CDR3 is TGTGCCTGGAGTGCGGAGCAGCCCCAGCATTTT.

The rearrangement joins TRBV7-2 to TRBJ2-7; D might be TRBD1 (6 bases). The germline V gene has CDR1 SGHTA and CDR2 FQGNSA. This CDR3 is built from 15 residues. Trimming cost V 6 bases and J 3 bases, with 18 bases left between them. The chain's CDR3 is CASSQDRPRGYEQYF. The DNA of the CDR3 is TGTGCCAGCAGTCAAGACAGGCCCCGGGGCTACGAGCAGTACTTC.

The V gene is TRBV4-1, the J gene TRBJ2-4; possible D gene TRBD2, 6 bases. The CDR3 has 13 residues. Trimming removed 4 bases at V and 7 bases at J, with 11 bases between. Germline V gene sequence: CDR1 MGHRA, CDR2 YSYEKL. The CDR3 region is CASSPGGGNIQYF. The CDR3 region has the DNA TGCGCCAGCAGCCCCGGGGGTGGGAACATTCAGTACTTC.

This chain connects TRBV10-3 to TRBJ2-3, with D possibly TRBD2 on 6 matching bases. CDR1 and CDR2 from the germline V gene are ENHRY and SYGVKD. The CDR3 is 15 residues long. V was cut by 6 bases and J by 4 bases, with 17 bases left in between. CDR3 nucleotides: TGTGCCATCAGGACGAGGGAGGTTGGTCCAGATACGCAGTATTTT. Translated, it gives CAIRTREVGPDTQYF.

This chain uses TRBV6-1 with TRBJ2-3; D is undetermined. The CDR3 covers 16 residues. Trimming left V 3 bases short and J 6 bases short, with 19 bases between. Germline loops: CDR1 MNHNS, CDR2 SASEGT. In DNA form, the CDR3 reads TGTGCCAGCAGTGAGAGACCGCTTTCGACGATGGATACGCAGTATTTT. It is translated as CASSERPLSTMDTQYF.

This chain uses TRBV6-5 with TRBJ2-5, with 11 bases that match TRBD2. Losses at the gene ends were 6 bases for V and 3 bases for J; bases not matched to a gene: 6. This CDR3 region has 15 residues. The germline V gene has CDR1 MNHEY and CDR2 SVGAGI. DNA of the CDR3: TGTGCCAGCAGGGCTAGCGGGGGGATGGAAGAGACCCAGTACTTC. Translating it yields CASRASGGMEETQYF.

The rearrangement uses TRBV30 and TRBJ1-4, with D uncertain. Trimming removed 5 bases from V and 8 bases from J, with 9 bases in between. The V gene's germline CDR1 is GTSNPN and CDR2 SVGIG (reference sequence). The CDR3 extends over 11 amino acids. The CDR3 protein is CAWQKAEKLFF. The CDR3 DNA reads TGTGCCTGGCAGAAGGCAGAAAAACTGTTTTTT.

The chain employs TRBV5-1 and TRBJ2-1; 8 bases fit TRBD2. V gave up 4 bases and J gave up 4 bases; unmatched junction bases: 4. This CDR3 region has 14 residues. In germline, CDR1 is SGHRS, CDR2 YFSETQ. DNA for the CDR3: TGCGCCAGCAGCCGGGGGGGCTCTTACAATGAGCAGTTCTTC. Translating gives CASSRGGSYNEQFF.

Comment on this clone: One end of the junction varies from germline; a read error may be responsible. J is TRBJ2-5 and V is TRBV6-6; 7 bases match TRBD2. The CDR3 covers 12 residues. The V gene's germline CDR1 is MNHNY and CDR2 SVGAGI (reference sequence). CDR3 region: CASSYSGPAGDF. CDR3 nucleotides: TGTGCCAGCAGTTACTCTGGACCCGCGGGGGACTTC.

The rearrangement uses TRBV11-1 and TRBJ2-1; TRBD1 aligns across 8 bases. CDR1 SGHAT and CDR2 FQDESV come from the germline V gene (reference sequence). The CDR3 sequence is 13 residues long. The trim removed 6 bases at V and 6 bases at J, leaving 4 bases unmatched. CDR3 sequence reads: CASRTGGRNEQFF. The DNA for the CDR3 is TGTGCCAGCAGAACAGGGGGGCGCAATGAGCAGTTCTTC.